This TCR beta chain derives from a study of OX40 agonist ivuxolimab in advanced cancers. Overall study context: Recorded diagnoses for dose-escalation patients were hepatocellular carcinoma, melanoma, renal cell or head and neck cancer. A history of anti-PD-1, anti-PD-L1 or anti-CTLA-4 therapy was acceptable, and 40% had some.

V trimming: 4 bases; J trimming: 8 bases; junction bases outside the gene matches: 9. Per the germline V gene, CDR1 is SGDLS and CDR2 is YYNGEE. The CDR3 is 15 residues long. Clones were read by immunoSEQ multiplex PCR, and TCRdb kept only the in-frame ones, dropping some. In the table there are 30,000 to 40,000 clones, around 80% of which are singletons. V and J are TRBV9 and TRBJ1-4, with 9 bases identical to TRBD1. Material: CD4+ or CD8+ T cells sorted from blood, obtained in a trial of the OX40 agonist ivuxolimab. This receptor was identified in an adult with an advanced solid tumor such as melanoma, head and neck, liver or kidney cancer. This chain's CDR3 is CASSPITGGGEKLFF. DNA for the CDR3: TGTGCCAGCAGCCCCATCACAGGGGGCGGGGAAAAACTGTTTTTT.